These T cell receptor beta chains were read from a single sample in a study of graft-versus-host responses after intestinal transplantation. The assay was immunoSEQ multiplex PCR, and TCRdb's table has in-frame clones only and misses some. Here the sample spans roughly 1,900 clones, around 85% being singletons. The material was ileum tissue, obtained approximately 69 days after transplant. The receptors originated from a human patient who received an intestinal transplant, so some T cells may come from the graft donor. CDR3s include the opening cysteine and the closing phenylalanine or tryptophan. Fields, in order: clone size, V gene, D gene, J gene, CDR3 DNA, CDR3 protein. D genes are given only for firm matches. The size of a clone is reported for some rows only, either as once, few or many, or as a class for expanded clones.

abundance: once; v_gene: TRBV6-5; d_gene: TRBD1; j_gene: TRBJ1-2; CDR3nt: TGTGCCAGCAGTTGGACCGGGACAGGGTCAATTGGCTACACCTTC; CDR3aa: CASSWTGTGSIGYTF
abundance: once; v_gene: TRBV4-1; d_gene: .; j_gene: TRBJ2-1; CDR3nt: TGCGCCAGCAGCCAATCCAGAAGCAATGAGCAGTTCTTC; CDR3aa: CASSQSRSNEQFF
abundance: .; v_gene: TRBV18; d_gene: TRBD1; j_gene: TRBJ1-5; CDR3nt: TGTGCCAGCTCACCAGGGGGCAGGGGGCGTAATCAGCCCCAGCATTTT; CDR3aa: CASSPGGRGRNQPQHF
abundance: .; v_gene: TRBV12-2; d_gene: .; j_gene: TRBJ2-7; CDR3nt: TGTGCAAGTCGCTTAGCGAATAGGGCTAGCGGGAGAATCTCCTACGAGCAGTACTTC; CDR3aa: CASRLANRASGRISYEQYF
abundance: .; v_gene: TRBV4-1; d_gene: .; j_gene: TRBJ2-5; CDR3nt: TGCGCCAGCAGCCAAGAGGCAGGGAAAGAGACCCAGTACTTC; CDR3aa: CASSQEAGKETQYF
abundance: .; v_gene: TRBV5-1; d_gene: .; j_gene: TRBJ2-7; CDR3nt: TGCGCCAGCGCCAAAACTCCAGAGGGCTACTACGAGCAGTACTTC; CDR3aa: CASAKTPEGYYEQYF
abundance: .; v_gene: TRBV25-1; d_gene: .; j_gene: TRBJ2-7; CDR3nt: TGTGCCAGCAGTGGAGGAGGGATCTACGAGCAGTACTTC; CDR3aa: CASSGGGIYEQYF
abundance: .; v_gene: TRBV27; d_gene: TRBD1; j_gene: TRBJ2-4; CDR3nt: TGTGCCAGCAGTGCCTTCGGGACAGGGGTAGCGGGGGCCAAAAACATTCAGTACTTC; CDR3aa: CASSAFGTGVAGAKNIQYF
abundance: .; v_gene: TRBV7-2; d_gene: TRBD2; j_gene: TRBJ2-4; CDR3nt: TGTGCCAGCAGCAAACCTATCAGGGAGGGGATTCAGTACTTC; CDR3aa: CASSKPIREGIQYF
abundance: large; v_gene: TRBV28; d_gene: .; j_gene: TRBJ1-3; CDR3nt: TGTGCCAGCACAAACCGGGGACCGGGGACTTCTGGAAACACCATATATTTT; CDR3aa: CASTNRGPGTSGNTIYF
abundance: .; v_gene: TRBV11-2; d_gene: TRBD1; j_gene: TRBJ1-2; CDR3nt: TGTGCCAGCAGCTCGGACAGGGGGCCTAACTATGGCTACACCTTC; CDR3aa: CASSSDRGPNYGYTF
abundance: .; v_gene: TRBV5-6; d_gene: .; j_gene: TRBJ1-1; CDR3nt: TGTGCCAGCAGCTTGAGAGGGACTGAAGCTTTCTTT; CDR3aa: CASSLRGTEAFF
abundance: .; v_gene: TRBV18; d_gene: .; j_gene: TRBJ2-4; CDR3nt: TGTGCCAGCTCACCACAGGGAGGCGGAAACATTCAGTACTTC; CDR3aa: CASSPQGGGNIQYF
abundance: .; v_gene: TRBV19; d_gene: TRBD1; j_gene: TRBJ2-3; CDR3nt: TGTGCCAGTAGTATATTGGGACAGTTAAGAGGAGATACGCAGTATTTT; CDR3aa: CASSILGQLRGDTQYF
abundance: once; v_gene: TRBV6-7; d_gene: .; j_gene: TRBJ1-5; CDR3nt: TGTGCCAGCAGTTACACCCCCGTGGAGGTGAAGGGAGAATGGGATCAGCCCCAGCATTTT; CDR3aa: CASSYTPVEVKGEWDQPQHF
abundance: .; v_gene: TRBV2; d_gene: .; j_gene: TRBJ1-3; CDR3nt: TGTGCCAGCAGTGAGGGGCCTGCCGAGACTGGAAACACCATATATTTT; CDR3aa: CASSEGPAETGNTIYF
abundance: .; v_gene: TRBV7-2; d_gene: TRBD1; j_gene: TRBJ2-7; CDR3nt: TGTGCCAGCAGCTTTTACAGGGGGCGCCCCTACGAGCAGTACTTC; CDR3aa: CASSFYRGRPYEQYF
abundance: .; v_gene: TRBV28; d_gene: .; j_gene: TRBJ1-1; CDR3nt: TGTGCCAGCAGTTTCTCGCCTATCAGGGACACTGAAGCTTTCTTT; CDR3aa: CASSFSPIRDTEAFF
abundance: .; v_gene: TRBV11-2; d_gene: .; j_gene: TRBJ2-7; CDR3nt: TGTGTCAGCAGCCCTCCCGGGACTTATCAAACCTACGAGCAGTACTTC; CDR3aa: CVSSPPGTYQTYEQYF
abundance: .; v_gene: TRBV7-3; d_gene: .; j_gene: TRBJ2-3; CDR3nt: TGTGCCAGCAGCTTAGGAGGGGGGATTGATACGCAGTATTTT; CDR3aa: CASSLGGGIDTQYF
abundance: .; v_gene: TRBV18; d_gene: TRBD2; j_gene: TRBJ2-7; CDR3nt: TGTGCCAGCTCACAAGCGGGAGGGACGTCCTACGAGCAGTACTTC; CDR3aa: CASSQAGGTSYEQYF
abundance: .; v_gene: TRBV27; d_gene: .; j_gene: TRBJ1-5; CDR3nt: TGTGCCAGCAGCCCCCCCAGGGTCCATCAGCCCCAGCATTTT; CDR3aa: CASSPPRVHQPQHF
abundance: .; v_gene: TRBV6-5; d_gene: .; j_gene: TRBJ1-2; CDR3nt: TGTGCCAGCCTCCGGGGCTACACCTTC; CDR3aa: CASLRGYTF
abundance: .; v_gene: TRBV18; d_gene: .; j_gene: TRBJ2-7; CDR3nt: TGTGCCAGCTCTCTCAGGGGGGCGGCCCGCGAGCAGTACTTC; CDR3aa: CASSLRGAAREQYF
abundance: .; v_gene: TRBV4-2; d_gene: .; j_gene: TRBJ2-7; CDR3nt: TGTGCCAGCAGCCTACTTAACGGGTACGAGCAGTACTTC; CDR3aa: CASSLLNGYEQYF
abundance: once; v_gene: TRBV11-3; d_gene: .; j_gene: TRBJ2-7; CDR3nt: TGTGCCAGCAGCTTAGGGGGATGTTGGGAATTGACCTACGAGCAGTACTTC; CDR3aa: CASSLGGCWELTYEQYF
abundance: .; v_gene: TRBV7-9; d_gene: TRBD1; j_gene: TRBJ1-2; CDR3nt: TGTGCCAGCAGCTCCCCCGGGACAGGGGGGAAAGGCTACACCTTC; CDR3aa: CASSSPGTGGKGYTF
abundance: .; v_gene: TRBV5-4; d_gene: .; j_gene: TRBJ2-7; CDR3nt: TGTGCCAGCAGCTTGGGGGTAGGAGGGGGTGACGAGCAGTACTTC; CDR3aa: CASSLGVGGGDEQYF
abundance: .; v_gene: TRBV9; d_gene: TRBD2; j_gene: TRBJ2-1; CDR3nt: TGTGCCAGCAGCGTAGCCCTCCTAGCGGGAGGGTACAATGAGCAGTTCTTC; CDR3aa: CASSVALLAGGYNEQFF
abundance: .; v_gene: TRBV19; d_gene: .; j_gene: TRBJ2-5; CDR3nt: TGTGCCAGTAGTATATGGGCAGGGCTCCAAGAGACCCAGTACTTC; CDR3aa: CASSIWAGLQETQYF
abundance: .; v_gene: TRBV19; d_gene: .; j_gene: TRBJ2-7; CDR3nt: TGTGCCAGTAGTCATAGGGGGGACGAGCAGTACTTC; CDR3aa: CASSHRGDEQYF
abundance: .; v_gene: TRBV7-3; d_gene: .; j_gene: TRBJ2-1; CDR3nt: TGTGCCAGCAGCTCCCGGGACGCACTCTACAATGAGCAGTTCTTC; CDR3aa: CASSSRDALYNEQFF
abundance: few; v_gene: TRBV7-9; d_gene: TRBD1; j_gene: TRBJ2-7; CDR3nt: TGTGCCAGCAGCTCACAGGGGTACGAGCAGTACTTC; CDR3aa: CASSSQGYEQYF
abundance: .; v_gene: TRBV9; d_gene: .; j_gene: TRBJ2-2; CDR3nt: TGTGCCAGCAGCGTAGCTACCAGCGGGGAGCTGTTTTTT; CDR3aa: CASSVATSGELFF
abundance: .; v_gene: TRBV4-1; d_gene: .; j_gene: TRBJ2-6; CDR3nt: TGCGCCAGCAGTCAAGCGAGCTCTGGGGCCAACGTCCTGACTTTC; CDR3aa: CASSQASSGANVLTF
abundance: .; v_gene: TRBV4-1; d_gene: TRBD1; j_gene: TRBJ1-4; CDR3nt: TGCGCCAGCAGCCGCCCGGGACAGGTTTATGAAAAACTGTTTTTT; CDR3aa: CASSRPGQVYEKLFF
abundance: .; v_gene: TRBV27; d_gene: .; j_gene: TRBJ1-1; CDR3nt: TGTGCCAGCAGACCCGAGACTCAGGGTTGGTTCAGGGTGTTGAACACTGAAGCTTTCTTT; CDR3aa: CASRPETQGWFRVLNTEAFF
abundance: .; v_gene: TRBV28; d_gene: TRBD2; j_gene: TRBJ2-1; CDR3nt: TGTGCCAGCTGTCACCAGGGACTAGCGGGAGTGGGTGAGCAGTTCTTC; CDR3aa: CASCHQGLAGVGEQFF
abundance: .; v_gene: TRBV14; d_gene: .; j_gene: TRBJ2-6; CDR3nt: TGTGCCAGCAGCCCCTCTGGGGCCAACGTCCTGACTTTC; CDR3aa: CASSPSGANVLTF
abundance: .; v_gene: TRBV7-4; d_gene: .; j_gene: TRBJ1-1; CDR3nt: TGTGCCAGCAGCGGTGGGACCCCTCGGGGCACTGAAGCTTTCTTT; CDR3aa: CASSGGTPRGTEAFF
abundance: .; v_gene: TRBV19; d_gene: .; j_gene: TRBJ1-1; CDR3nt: TGTGCCAGTAGTATAGGAGGGGGAGGCACTGAAGCTTTCTTT; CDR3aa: CASSIGGGGTEAFF
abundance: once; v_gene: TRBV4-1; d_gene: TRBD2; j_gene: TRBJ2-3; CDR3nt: TGCGCCAGCAGCCAAGTCCGCCAAGCGGGAGGATTGACAGATACGCAGTATTTT; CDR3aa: CASSQVRQAGGLTDTQYF
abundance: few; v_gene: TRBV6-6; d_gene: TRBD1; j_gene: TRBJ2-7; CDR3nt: TGTGCCAGCAGTTACTCTGGGACAGCCTACGAGCAGTACTTC; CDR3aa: CASSYSGTAYEQYF